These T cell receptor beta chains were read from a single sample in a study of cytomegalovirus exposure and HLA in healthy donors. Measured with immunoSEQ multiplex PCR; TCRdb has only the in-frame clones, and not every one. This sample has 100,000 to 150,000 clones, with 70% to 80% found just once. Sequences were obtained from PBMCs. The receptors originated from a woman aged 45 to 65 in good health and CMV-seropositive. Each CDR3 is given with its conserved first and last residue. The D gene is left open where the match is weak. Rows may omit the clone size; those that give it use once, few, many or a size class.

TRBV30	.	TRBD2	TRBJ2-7	TGTGCCTCGGAGCGGGGGGGCTCCTACGAGCAGTACTTC	CASERGGSYEQYF
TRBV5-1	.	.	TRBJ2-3	TGCGCCAGCAACCCAAGCGGAGGAACAGATACGCAGTATTTT	CASNPSGGTDTQYF
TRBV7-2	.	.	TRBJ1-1	TGTGCCAGCAGCCCCTCAGGGCAGACCGTGAACACTGAAGCTTTCTTT	CASSPSGQTVNTEAFF
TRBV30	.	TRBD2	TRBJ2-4	TGTGCCTGGAGTGGGAGCGGGGGGACCAAAAACATTCAGTACTTC	CAWSGSGGTKNIQYF
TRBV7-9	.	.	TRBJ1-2	TGTGCCAGCAGCTTACAGGGCCTCTATGGCTACACCTTC	CASSLQGLYGYTF
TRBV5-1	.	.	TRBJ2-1	TGCGCCAGCAGCTTGGTGGCAGGGAACAATGAGCAGTTCTTC	CASSLVAGNNEQFF
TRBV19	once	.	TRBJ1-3	TGTGCCAGTAGTAGGCAGGGTAACCTCGGAAACACCATATATTTT	CASSRQGNLGNTIYF
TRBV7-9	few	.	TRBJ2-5	TGTGCCAGCAGCTTGTACGGTTATCACCAAGAGACCCAGTACTTC	CASSLYGYHQETQYF
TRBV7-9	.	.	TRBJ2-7	TGTGCCAGCAGCTTAAACTCGGGACTTTACGAGCAGTACTTC	CASSLNSGLYEQYF
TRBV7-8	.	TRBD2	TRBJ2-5	TGTGCCAGCAGCTCCTCTGCGGGAGGGGAGACCCAGTACTTC	CASSSSAGGETQYF
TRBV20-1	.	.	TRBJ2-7	TGCAGTGCAGGGGTCACCTACGAGCAGTACTTC	CSAGVTYEQYF
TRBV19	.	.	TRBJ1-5	TGTGCCAGTAGTATAGTCGACGGAGGGGAGGGCAATCAGCCCCAGCATTTT	CASSIVDGGEGNQPQHF
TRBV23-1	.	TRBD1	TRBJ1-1	TGCGCCAGCAGTCACTTCCGGGACAGGGGAGAAAAGACTGAAGCTTTCTTT	CASSHFRDRGEKTEAFF
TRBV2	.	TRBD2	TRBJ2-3	TGTGCCAGCAGTTTTAGCGGGAGAGCAGATACGCAGTATTTT	CASSFSGRADTQYF
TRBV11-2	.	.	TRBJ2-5	TGTGCCAGCAGCCGCGGCGAGGAGACCCAGTACTTC	CASSRGEETQYF
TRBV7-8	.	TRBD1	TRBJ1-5	TGTGCCAGCAGCCCCGGACAGGGGGTCAATCAGCCCCAGCATTTT	CASSPGQGVNQPQHF
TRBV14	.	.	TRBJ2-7	TGTGCCAGCAGCCGCCACAATGGGAGAGGGATGAACGAGCAGTACTTC	CASSRHNGRGMNEQYF
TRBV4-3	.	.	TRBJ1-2	TGCGCCAGCAGCCAAGAAGATCCCCGGCCGGGTCACTATGGCTACACCTTC	CASSQEDPRPGHYGYTF
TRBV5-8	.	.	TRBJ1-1	TGTGCCAGCAGCTATACATCGAACACTGAAGCTTTCTTT	CASSYTSNTEAFF
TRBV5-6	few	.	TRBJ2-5	TGTGCCAGCAGCTTGCGGGCAGGGAGGGAGACCCAGTACTTC	CASSLRAGRETQYF
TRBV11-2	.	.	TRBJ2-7	TGTGCCAGCAGCTTAGCCACCCCTAGCTCCTACGAGCAGTACTTC	CASSLATPSSYEQYF
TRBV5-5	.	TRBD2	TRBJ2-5	TGTGCCAGCAGCCCCAAGGACGGGGGGGGGACCCAGTACTTC	CASSPKDGGGTQYF
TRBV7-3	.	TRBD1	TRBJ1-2	TGTGCCAGCAGCCCGGGACAGGGTTATGGCTACACCTTC	CASSPGQGYGYTF
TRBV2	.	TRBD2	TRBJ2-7	TGTGCCAGCAGTGAACGGAGCGGGAGTAACTACGAGCAGTACTTC	CASSERSGSNYEQYF
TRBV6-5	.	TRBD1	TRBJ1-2	TGTGCCAGCAGGTTATCCGGGACAGGGGATGGTGGCTACACCTTC	CASRLSGTGDGGYTF
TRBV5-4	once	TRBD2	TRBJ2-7	TGTGCCAGCAGCCCGCCAAGGTCGAGCGGGACTGCCTACGAGCAGTACTTC	CASSPPRSSGTAYEQYF